The clone carrying this T cell receptor (beta chain) was counted a single time. Its antigen is undetermined. This sample was taken from a study of CD8 T cells in ankylosing spondylitis. Study-wide results and caveats: A TCR beta motif made of about eight highly homologous variants seemed typical of ankylosing spondylitis blood. In ankylosing spondylitis patients, matched synovial fluid reportedly showed significant enrichment of disease-linked clones.

MiXCR was run by TCRdb on the 5' RACE reads, yielding one entry per CDR3 protein. The data contain roughly 370,000 distinct CDR3 sequences, about a fifth of them singletons. This CDR3 is 15 amino acids long. J gave up 2 bases and V 3 bases, and 2 bases lay outside the gene matches. CDR1 and CDR2 (germline): MNHNS, SASEGT. The sequence came from a male donor with ankylosing spondylitis. The sample consisted of blood, either unsorted or a sorted T cell fraction (not recorded which). This chain connects TRBV6-1 to TRBJ2-1, with 9 positions matching TRBD2. The CDR3 region has the DNA TGTGCCAGCAGTGACGGACTAGCGACCTACAATGAGCAGTTCTTC. This encodes CASSDGLATYNEQFF.